The rows below give T cell receptor beta chains drawn from one sample of a study of T cells of healthy individuals. From the 5' RACE reads, TCRdb called clonotypes with MiXCR, one entry per CDR3 protein. The sample yields roughly 87,000 distinct CDR3 sequences, approximately 18% seen once. Receptors were obtained from a human donor in good health. The CDR3 runs from the conserved cysteine through the conserved F or W. Fields, in order: V gene, D gene, clone size, J gene, CDR3 protein, CDR3 DNA. D genes are given only for firm matches. The size field is filled for only some rows; it gives once, few, many or a size class.

TRBV4-1	.	.	TRBJ2-3	CASSQEGARGTDTQYF	TGCGCCAGCAGCCAAGAAGGTGCCAGAGGCACAGATACGCAGTATTTT
TRBV3-1	.	few	TRBJ2-3	CASSQDTPVTDTQYF	TGTGCCAGCAGCCAAGATACGCCCGTGACCGATACGCAGTATTTT
TRBV7-2	.	few	TRBJ1-5	CASSLEGDQPQHF	TGTGCCAGCAGCTTAGAGGGGGATCAGCCCCAGCATTTT
TRBV6-2/TRBV6-3	TRBD1	few	TRBJ2-7	CASSPPGQGAYEQYF	TGTGCCAGCAGCCCACCGGGACAGGGGGCCTACGAGCAGTACTTC
TRBV7-8	.	.	TRBJ1-6	CATAGRSSYNSPLHF	TGTGCCACGGCAGGGCGAAGCTCCTATAATTCACCCCTCCACTTT
TRBV27	TRBD1	few	TRBJ2-7	CASSVPGTGGYEQYF	TGTGCCAGCAGTGTGCCGGGAACAGGGGGCTACGAGCAGTACTTC
TRBV7-2	.	few	TRBJ2-5	CASSLEAGFSSQYF	TGTGCCAGCAGCTTAGAGGCAGGGTTCTCGTCCCAGTACTTC
TRBV9	TRBD1	few	TRBJ2-7	CASSRGQGNYEQYF	TGTGCCAGCAGCCGCGGACAGGGGAACTACGAGCAGTACTTC
TRBV3-1	.	few	TRBJ1-2	CASSHLKTDGYTF	TGTGCCAGCAGCCACCTAAAGACAGATGGCTACACCTTC
TRBV5-1	.	.	TRBJ1-1	CASSFPRDTEAFF	TGCGCCAGCAGCTTTCCCAGGGACACTGAAGCTTTCTTT
TRBV9	.	.	TRBJ2-7	CASSGGGTAYEQYF	TGTGCCAGCAGCGGTGGGGGGACAGCCTACGAGCAGTACTTC
TRBV7-2	TRBD2	many	TRBJ2-7	CASSTRLAGGQSSYEQYF	TGTGCCAGCAGCACACGACTAGCGGGGGGGCAGTCGAGCTACGAGCAGTACTTC
TRBV7-8	.	many	TRBJ2-1	CASSLESGPYNEQFF	TGTGCCAGCAGCTTAGAAAGCGGGCCCTACAATGAGCAGTTCTTC
TRBV7-6	.	few	TRBJ2-3	CASSRRPPSTDTQYF	TGTGCCAGCAGCCGAAGACCCCCGTCCACAGATACGCAGTATTTT
TRBV20-1	.	.	TRBJ2-7	CSARDRLLDLEQYF	TGCAGTGCTAGAGATCGGTTGCTGGATTTGGAGCAGTACTTC
TRBV28	.	few	TRBJ1-2	CASSAPDRVYGYTF	TGTGCCAGCAGTGCTCCGGACCGAGTCTATGGCTACACCTTC
TRBV12-3/TRBV12-4	.	many	TRBJ2-1	CASSLDSGYNEQFF	TGTGCCAGCAGTTTAGATAGCGGTTACAATGAGCAGTTCTTC
TRBV28	TRBD1	.	TRBJ2-1	CASSSGTARYNEQFF	TGTGCCAGCAGTTCCGGGACAGCGAGATACAATGAGCAGTTCTTC
TRBV2	TRBD2	few	TRBJ2-5	CASRSGAGGNQETQYF	TGTGCCAGCAGGTCCGGTGCGGGAGGGAACCAAGAGACCCAGTACTTC
TRBV29-1	.	many	TRBJ2-7	CSVSDGIYEQYF	TGCAGCGTTTCGGACGGGATCTACGAGCAGTACTTC
TRBV5-1	TRBD1	many	TRBJ2-7	CASSYTGQGGPEQYF	TGCGCCAGCAGCTACACGGGACAGGGGGGACCCGAGCAGTACTTC
TRBV5-1	.	few	TRBJ2-7	CASKQQGNEQYF	TGCGCCAGCAAGCAACAGGGTAACGAGCAGTACTTC
TRBV20-1	.	many	TRBJ1-1	CSAIRLNTEAFF	TGCAGTGCCATCCGTTTGAACACTGAAGCTTTCTTT
TRBV6-6	TRBD2	many	TRBJ2-5	CASSLAGGRGETQYF	TGTGCCAGCAGTTTAGCGGGAGGGCGGGGGGAGACCCAGTACTTC
TRBV7-9	.	few	TRBJ2-1	CASSLGFGSGADNEQFF	TGTGCCAGCAGCTTGGGTTTCGGCTCAGGGGCCGACAATGAGCAGTTCTTC
TRBV6-2/TRBV6-3	TRBD1	many	TRBJ2-1	CASSRGQGAIF	TGTGCCAGCAGTCGAGGGCAGGGGGCCATTTTC
TRBV7-9	.	many	TRBJ1-4	CASSFSAEEKLFF	TGTGCCAGCAGCTTTTCGGCGGAGGAAAAACTGTTTTTT
TRBV6-6	.	many	TRBJ1-1	CASSLPDKNTEAFF	TGTGCCAGCAGTTTACCCGACAAGAACACTGAAGCTTTCTTT
TRBV6-5	.	.	TRBJ2-1	CASSSPASAGRNEQFF	TGTGCCAGCAGTTCTCCCGCTAGCGCCGGAAGGAATGAGCAGTTCTTC
TRBV2	TRBD1	many	TRBJ2-2	CASGGQGRTGELFF	TGTGCCAGCGGCGGACAGGGACGAACCGGGGAGCTGTTTTTT
TRBV6-2/TRBV6-3	.	.	TRBJ2-2	CASNRVDTGELFF	TGTGCCAGCAATCGGGTGGACACCGGGGAGCTGTTTTTT
TRBV4-3	TRBD2	.	TRBJ2-3	CASSQGLSLALAGGTDTQYF	TGCGCCAGCAGCCAAGGTTTATCCCTCGCACTAGCGGGGGGTACAGATACGCAGTATTTT
TRBV12-3/TRBV12-4	.	few	TRBJ1-4	CASSTGDFEGEKLFF	TGTGCCAGCAGTACTGGGGATTTTGAAGGTGAAAAACTGTTTTTT
TRBV3-1	.	.	TRBJ2-2	CASSRIPLATGELFF	TGTGCCAGCAGCCGAATCCCGCTAGCGACCGGGGAGCTGTTTTTT
TRBV27	.	.	TRBJ1-5	CASSFKREMQPQHF	TGTGCCAGCAGTTTTAAAAGGGAGATGCAGCCCCAGCATTTT
TRBV11-2	.	.	TRBJ1-4	CASSLQGHDEKLFF	TGTGCCAGCAGCCTCCAGGGCCATGATGAAAAACTGTTTTTT
TRBV29-1	.	few	TRBJ2-3	CSVEPAGTDTQYF	TGCAGCGTTGAACCCGCGGGCACAGATACGCAGTATTTT
TRBV28	.	many	TRBJ1-5	CASSFGNQPQHF	TGTGCCAGCAGTTTTGGCAATCAGCCCCAGCATTTT
TRBV20-1	.	.	TRBJ2-7	CSAKDGLYYEQYF	TGCAGTGCTAAGGATGGACTATACTACGAGCAGTACTTC
TRBV6-6	TRBD1	.	TRBJ2-1	CASSDRASLNEQFF	TGTGCCAGCAGTGACAGGGCGTCACTTAATGAGCAGTTCTTC
TRBV28	.	.	TRBJ2-7	CASSNRTGVLSYEQYF	TGTGCCAGCAGTAACCGAACGGGAGTCCTCTCCTACGAGCAGTACTTC
TRBV5-1	TRBD1	.	TRBJ2-1	CASSLVDRGDNEQFF	TGCGCCAGCAGCTTGGTGGACAGGGGGGACAATGAGCAGTTCTTC
TRBV9	.	many	TRBJ2-1	CASSVDINSYNEQFF	TGTGCCAGCAGCGTAGACATAAACTCCTACAATGAGCAGTTCTTC
TRBV11-1	.	many	TRBJ2-1	CASSPSHEQFF	TGTGCCAGCAGTCCCTCACATGAGCAGTTCTTC
TRBV5-1	.	.	TRBJ2-1	CASSLELDSYNEQFF	TGCGCCAGCAGCTTGGAACTGGACAGTTACAATGAGCAGTTCTTC
TRBV28	TRBD1	once	TRBJ2-1	CASTGTGVYNEQFF	TGTGCCAGCACTGGGACAGGGGTATACAATGAGCAGTTCTTC
TRBV12-3/TRBV12-4	TRBD2	many	TRBJ2-3	CASSFPRLASGRRDTQYF	TGTGCCAGCAGTTTCCCGCGCCTGGCTAGCGGGAGGAGAGATACGCAGTATTTT
TRBV20-1	TRBD2	.	TRBJ2-1	CSASGALAGGYNEQFF	TGCAGTGCTAGTGGGGCGTTAGCGGGGGGGTACAATGAGCAGTTCTTC
TRBV29-1	.	many	TRBJ1-1	CSVVLTGEAFF	TGCAGCGTTGTACTTACAGGTGAAGCTTTCTTT
TRBV21-1	.	once	TRBJ2-5	CASSKGDRVGAAETQYF	TGTGCCAGCAGCAAAGGGGACAGGGTGGGGGCCGCCGAGACCCAGTACTTC